The source of this T cell receptor beta chain is a study of blood T cells in healthy people across ages. The overall study: The capture of about one barcoded beta molecule per two T cells was achieved by template switching. Whole-study results and caveats: Across samples, TCR beta diversity tracked strongly with naive T cell percentage.

Germline V gene data show CDR1 as SGDLS and CDR2 as YYNGEE. This CDR3 region has 16 residues. V lost 2 bases, J lost 0 bases, and 6 bases stayed unmatched. Investigators took about 9.2 milliliters of peripheral blood from every donor. It was with a sample-barcoded 5' primer and a J-beta primer mix that a second PCR of roughly 7 to 12 cycles was run. From the 5' RACE reads, TCRdb called clonotypes with MiXCR, one entry per CDR3 protein. The sample lists 1.4 million or so distinct CDR3 sequences, under 55% seen once, with around 4% in the top ten. About this clonotype: The antigen remains undetermined.

This receptor was obtained from a young woman in good health. This chain uses TRBV9 with TRBJ2-3; the match to TRBD2 covers 7 bases. Sample: blood. CDR3 nucleotides: TGTGCCAGCAGCGTTGGGGGGGGAGCTAGCACAGATACGCAGTATTTT. As protein: CASSVGGGASTDTQYF.